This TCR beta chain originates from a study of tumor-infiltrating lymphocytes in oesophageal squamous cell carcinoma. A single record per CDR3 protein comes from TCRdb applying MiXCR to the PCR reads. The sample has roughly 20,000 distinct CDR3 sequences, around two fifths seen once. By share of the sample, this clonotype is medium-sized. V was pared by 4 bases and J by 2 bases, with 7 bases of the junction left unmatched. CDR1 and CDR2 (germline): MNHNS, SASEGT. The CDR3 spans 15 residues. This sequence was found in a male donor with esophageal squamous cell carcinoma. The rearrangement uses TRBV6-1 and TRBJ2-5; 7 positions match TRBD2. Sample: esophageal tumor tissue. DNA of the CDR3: TGTGCCAGCAGTGTGGGCAGCGGGGCTCAAGAGACCCAGTACTTC. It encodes CASSVGSGAQETQYF.